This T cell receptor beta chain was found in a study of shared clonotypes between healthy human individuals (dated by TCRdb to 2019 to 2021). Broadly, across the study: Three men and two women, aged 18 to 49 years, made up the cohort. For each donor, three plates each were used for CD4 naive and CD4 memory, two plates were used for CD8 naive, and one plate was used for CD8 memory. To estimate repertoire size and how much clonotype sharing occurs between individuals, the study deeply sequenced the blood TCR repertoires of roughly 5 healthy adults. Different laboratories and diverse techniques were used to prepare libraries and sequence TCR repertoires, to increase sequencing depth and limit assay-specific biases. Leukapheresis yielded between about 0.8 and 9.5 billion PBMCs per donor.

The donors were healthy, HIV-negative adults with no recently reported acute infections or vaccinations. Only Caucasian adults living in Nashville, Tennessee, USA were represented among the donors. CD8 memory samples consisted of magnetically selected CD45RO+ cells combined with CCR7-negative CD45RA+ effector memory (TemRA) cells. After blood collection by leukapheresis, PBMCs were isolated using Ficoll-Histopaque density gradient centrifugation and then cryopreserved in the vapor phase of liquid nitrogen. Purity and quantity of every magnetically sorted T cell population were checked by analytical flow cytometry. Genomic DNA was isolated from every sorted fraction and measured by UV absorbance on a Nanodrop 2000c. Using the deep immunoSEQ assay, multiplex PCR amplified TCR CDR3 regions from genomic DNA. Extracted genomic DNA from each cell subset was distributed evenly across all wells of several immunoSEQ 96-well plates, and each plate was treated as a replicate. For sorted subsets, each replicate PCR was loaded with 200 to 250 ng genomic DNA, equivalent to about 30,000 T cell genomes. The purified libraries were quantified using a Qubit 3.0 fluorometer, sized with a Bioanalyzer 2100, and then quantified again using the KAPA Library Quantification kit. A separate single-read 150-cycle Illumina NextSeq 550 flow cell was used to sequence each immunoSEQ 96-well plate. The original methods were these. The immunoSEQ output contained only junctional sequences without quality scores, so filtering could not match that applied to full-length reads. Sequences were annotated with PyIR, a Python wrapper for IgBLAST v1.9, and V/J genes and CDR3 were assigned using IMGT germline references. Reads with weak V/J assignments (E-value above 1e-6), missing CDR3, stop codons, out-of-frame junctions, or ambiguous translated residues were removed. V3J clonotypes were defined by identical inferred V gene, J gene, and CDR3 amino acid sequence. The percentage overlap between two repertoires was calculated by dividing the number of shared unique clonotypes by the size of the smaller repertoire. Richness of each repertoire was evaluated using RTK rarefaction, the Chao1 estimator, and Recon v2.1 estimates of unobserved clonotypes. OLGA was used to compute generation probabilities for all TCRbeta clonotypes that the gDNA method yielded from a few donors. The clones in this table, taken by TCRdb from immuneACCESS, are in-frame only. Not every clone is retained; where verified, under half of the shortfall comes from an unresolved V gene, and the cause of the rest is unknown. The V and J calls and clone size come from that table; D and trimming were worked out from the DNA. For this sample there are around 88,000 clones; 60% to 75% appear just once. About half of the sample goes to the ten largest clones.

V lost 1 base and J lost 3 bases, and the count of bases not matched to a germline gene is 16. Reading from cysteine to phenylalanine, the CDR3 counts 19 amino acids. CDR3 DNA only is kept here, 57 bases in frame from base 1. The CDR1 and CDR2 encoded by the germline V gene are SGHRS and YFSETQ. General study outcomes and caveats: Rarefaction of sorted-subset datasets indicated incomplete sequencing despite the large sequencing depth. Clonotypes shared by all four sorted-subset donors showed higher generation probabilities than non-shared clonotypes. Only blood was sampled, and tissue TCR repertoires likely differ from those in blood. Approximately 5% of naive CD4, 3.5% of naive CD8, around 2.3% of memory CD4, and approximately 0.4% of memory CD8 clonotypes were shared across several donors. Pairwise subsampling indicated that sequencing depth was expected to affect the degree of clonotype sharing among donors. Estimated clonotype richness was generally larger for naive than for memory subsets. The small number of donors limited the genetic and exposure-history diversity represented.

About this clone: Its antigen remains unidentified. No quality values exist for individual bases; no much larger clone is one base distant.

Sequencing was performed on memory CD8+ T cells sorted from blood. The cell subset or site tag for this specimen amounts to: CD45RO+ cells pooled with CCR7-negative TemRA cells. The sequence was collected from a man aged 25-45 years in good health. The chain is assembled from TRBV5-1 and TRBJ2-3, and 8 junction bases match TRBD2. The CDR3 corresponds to CASSLYAPSAGGVTDTQYF. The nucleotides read TGCGCCAGCAGCTTGTACGCGCCTTCGGCGGGAGGAGTAACAGATACGCAGTATTTT.